A single sample is the source of the 20 T cell receptor beta chains below, sequenced in a study of shared T cell receptors in the human thymus. Assay: immunoSEQ multiplex PCR; the TCRdb copy retains only in-frame clones and omits some. The repertoire holds 500,000 to 850,000 clones, with over 75% as singletons. These same data were also listed under a study on human thymus T cells.

Sequencing input: thymocytes. These receptors were obtained from a boy younger than two with a congenital heart defect.

In this sample, this clone turned up once. The chain joins TRBV11-2 to TRBJ1-1, with TRBD1 identical over 7 bases. Germline CDR1 SGHAT, CDR2 FQNNGV. V dropped 7 bases and J dropped 0; count of bases not matched to a gene: 20. This CDR3 spans 19 amino acids. The CDR3 is CASIQVDRAPGTMNTEAFF. CDR3 in DNA: TGTGCCAGCATCCAAGTCGACAGGGCCCCCGGTACAATGAACACTGAAGCTTTCTTT.

This clone was observed a handful of times. The rearrangement uses TRBV4-3 and TRBJ2-1; possibly TRBD1 for D (7 bases). Germline V lookup: CDR1 LGHNA, CDR2 YSLEER. The CDR3 sequence is 16 residues long. V dropped 2 bases and J dropped 7 bases, with 18 bases sitting between them. This CDR3 reads CASSQLGGQEGNEQFF. CDR3 DNA sequence: TGCGCCAGCAGCCAACTGGGAGGACAGGAGGGGAATGAGCAGTTCTTC.

A word on this clone: The germline gene is not matched at one end of the junction; a read error may be the cause. The V gene is TRBV5-6, the J gene TRBJ2-5; maybe TRBD1 (5 bases). Germline V CDR1 and CDR2: SGHDT, YYEEEE. This CDR3 contains 12 residues. CDR3 in DNA: TGTGCCAGCAGCTTAGGGGCGTCGGACCACGACTTC. Translating it yields CASSLGASDHDF.

V usage is TRBV10-1 and J usage is TRBJ2-7, with D possibly being TRBD1 (6 bases). V lost 0 bases and J 7 bases, leaving 13 bases between the germline ends. The CDR3 runs 14 residues. Germline CDR1 reads WNHNN; CDR2 reads SYGVQD (reference sequence). For the CDR3, the DNA is TGCGCCAGCAGTGAGTCGCTGGGGGCAAGGGAGCAGTACTTC. It is translated as CASSESLGAREQYF.

J is TRBJ1-4 and V is TRBV9, with a tentative D call TRBD1 (5 bases). This CDR3 has 13 residues. Germline CDR1 reads SGDLS; CDR2 reads YYNGEE. Trimming stripped 4 bases from V and 7 bases from J, with 11 bases between. The CDR3 coding sequence is TGTGCCAGCAGCAGGCAGGGTGGTGAAAAACTGTTTTTT. It is translated as CASSRQGGEKLFF. Full variable domain (remainder filled in from reference TRBV9 and TRBJ1-4): DSGVTQTPKHLITATGQRVTLRCSPRSGDLSVYWYQQSLDQGLQFLIQYYNGEERAKGNILERFSAQQFPDLHSELNLSSLELGDSALYFCASSRQGGEKLFFGSGTQLSVL.

This chain connects TRBV5-4 to TRBJ2-7; TRBD2 matches at 7 bases. V dropped 4 bases and J dropped 6; count of bases not matched to a gene: 7. Germline values: CDR1 SGHNT, CDR2 YYREEE (reference sequence). The CDR3 sequence is 13 residues long. CDR3: CASSAGLVSEQYF. The CDR3, as DNA: TGTGCCAGCAGCGCCGGACTAGTTTCCGAGCAGTACTTC.

The CDR3 DNA sequence: TGTGCCAGCAGTAACGGGACTAGCTTCTACTCGACAGATACGCAGTATTTT. Translation gives CASSNGTSFYSTDTQYF. This chain uses TRBV27 with TRBJ2-3; 9 positions agree with TRBD2. J gave up 3 bases and V 5 bases, and 12 bases lay outside the gene matches. From germline, CDR1 is MNHEY and CDR2 SMNVEV (reference sequence). The CDR3 has 17 residues.

The rearrangement joins TRBV7-9 to TRBJ2-5, with a possible D match to TRBD2 (5 bases). V was trimmed by 3 bases and J by 5 bases, leaving 19 bases between them. The CDR3 covers 16 residues. The germline V gene encodes CDR1 SEHNR and CDR2 FQNEAQ (reference sequence). The CDR3 DNA reads as TGTGCCAGCAGCTTTTCGGTTTCTGGGGAGTGGGAGACCCAGTACTTC. Its translation: CASSFSVSGEWETQYF.

The V gene is TRBV5-4, the J gene TRBJ1-2; a possible D gene is TRBD1 (5 bases). The CDR3 runs 14 residues. Germline values: CDR1 SGHNT, CDR2 YYREEE (reference sequence). The germline V and J ends were trimmed by 4 bases and 5 bases, with 15 bases remaining between them. The CDR3 DNA sequence: TGTGCCAGCAGCCTGGGCGGGACGTCGTATGGCTACACCTTC. Translated: CASSLGGTSYGYTF.

The chain combines TRBV10-3 with TRBJ2-7; tentative D call: TRBD2 (5 bases). CDR3 length: 13 amino acids. Per germline, CDR1 ENHRY and CDR2 SYGVKD. Trimming left V 5 bases short and J 6 bases short, with 14 bases between. This CDR3 reads CAISSSRQVEQYF. CDR3 nucleotide sequence: TGTGCCATCAGTTCTAGCCGACAAGTCGAGCAGTACTTC.

CDR3 sequence reads: CASSAPADNNSPLHF. The CDR3 region has the DNA TGTGCCAGCAGCGCCCCAGCAGACAACAATTCACCCCTCCACTTT. The V and J genes are TRBV7-2 and TRBJ1-6; D unclear. Germline assignment: CDR1 SGHTA and CDR2 FQGNSA. V was clipped by 5 bases and J by 7 bases, with 15 bases between them. The CDR3 length is 15 residues.

The CDR3 protein is CASSQEEGAGELFF. The CDR3 nucleotides are TGTGCCAGCAGCCAAGAGGAGGGCGCCGGGGAGCTGTTTTTT. The gene calls are TRBV4-2 and TRBJ2-2, with TRBD2 as a possible D gene (6 bases). Trimming took 0 bases from V and 6 from J, leaving 8 bases between them. The CDR3 sequence is 14 residues long. The germline V gene encodes CDR1 LGHNA and CDR2 YNFKEQ.

This chain joins TRBV5-6 and TRBJ2-4; 9 bases agree with TRBD2. Germline CDR1 SGHDT, CDR2 YYEEEE. The V and J ends lost 0 bases and 3 bases, in that order; junction bases with no gene match: 10. There are 18 residues in the CDR3. Here the CDR3 reads CASSLVPSGGMDKNIQYF. CDR3 coding DNA: TGTGCCAGCAGCTTGGTGCCAAGCGGGGGGATGGACAAAAACATTCAGTACTTC.

The V call is TRBV18, the J call TRBJ1-2; D not certain. The CDR3 is 14 residues long. Trimming removed 6 bases at V and 8 bases at J, with 19 bases between. Germline V gene data show CDR1 as KGHSH and CDR2 as LQKENI. The DNA for the CDR3 is TGTGCCAGCTCGGCTGAAGGAATAGTAGCGGGCTACACCTTC. Translating gives CASSAEGIVAGYTF.

This chain links TRBV5-4 with TRBJ2-3; 7 positions match TRBD1. The length of the CDR3 is 15 residues. J was trimmed by 0 bases and V by 4 bases; bases with no gene match: 5. Looked up from germline, CDR1 is SGHNT and CDR2 is YYREEE (reference sequence). For the CDR3, the DNA is TGTGCCAGCAGCCCGGGACAGACTAGCACAGATACGCAGTATTTT. Amino acid sequence: CASSPGQTSTDTQYF.

The chain links TRBV6-6 to TRBJ2-1, with D perhaps TRBD1 (5 bases). This CDR3 comprises 16 residues. V shed 6 bases and J shed 2 bases, with 17 bases lying between them. CDR1 is MNHNY, CDR2 SVGAGI, per germline (reference sequence). The CDR3 loop is CASSYIRDVAYNEQFF. Here the CDR3 DNA reads TGTGCCAGCAGCTACATCAGGGATGTGGCCTACAATGAGCAGTTCTTC.

The count of this clone is one. The chain recombines TRBV5-6 with TRBJ1-1, with 9 bases matching TRBD1. In germline, CDR1 is SGHDT, CDR2 YYEEEE. Germline trimming cut 1 base from V and 0 bases from J; bases unmatched to any gene: 1. The CDR3 is 15 amino acids. The CDR3 here is CASSLWDRVNTEAFF. CDR3 DNA: TGTGCCAGCAGCTTGTGGGACAGGGTGAACACTGAAGCTTTCTTT.

J is TRBJ2-7 and V is TRBV27, with 7 bases identical to TRBD1. This CDR3 has 14 residues. After removal of 6 bases from V and 3 bases from J, the junction contained 8 bases not matched to a gene. The germline V gene encodes CDR1 MNHEY and CDR2 SMNVEV (reference sequence). The CDR3 nucleotides read TGTGCCAGCAGCCTGGGACAGATCCACTACGAGCAGTACTTC. This sequence encodes CASSLGQIHYEQYF.

This chain links TRBV25-1 with TRBJ2-7; D not certain. Deletions cut 5 bases from V and 2 bases from J, with 7 bases between. Germline-derived CDR1 and CDR2 are MGHDK and SYGVNS. This CDR3 is built from 12 residues. The CDR3 loop reads CASSTVTYEQYF. The CDR3 DNA sequence: TGTGCCAGCAGTACAGTCACCTACGAGCAGTACTTC.

This clone was picked up a small number of times. V and J are TRBV4-1 and TRBJ1-4; TRBD1 agrees at 8 bases. Germline V gives CDR1 MGHRA, CDR2 YSYEKL. The CDR3 contains 18 residues. With 10 bases clipped from V and 8 bases from J, the junction kept 24 bases outside the gene matches. In DNA form, the CDR3 reads TGCGCCATCGGGTCCTTAACCAGGGGGCTCAATCCTTTCGAAAAACTGTTTTTT. Its protein product is CAIGSLTRGLNPFEKLFF.